This T cell receptor (beta chain) stems from a study of T cell responses to AZD1222 COVID-19 vaccine. The V gene lost 0 bases and the J gene lost 0 bases, with 8 bases spanning the gap. The length of the CDR3 is 15 residues. Looked up from germline, CDR1 is LNHDA and CDR2 is SQIVND (reference sequence). TCRdb's copy holds only in-frame clones and misses some; the assay was immunoSEQ multiplex PCR. The sample comprises approximately 100,000 clones, 90% of which are singletons, and approximately 1.2% rests with the top ten. V is TRBV19 and J is TRBJ1-2, with a tentative D call TRBD1 (5 bases). The sequences come from peripheral blood, collected on day 0 of AZD1222 vaccination. The TCR comes from an adult in good health. CDR3: CASSIDRQTNYGYTF. DNA of the CDR3: TGTGCCAGTAGTATAGATCGACAGACTAACTATGGCTACACCTTC.